The rows below give T cell receptor beta chains drawn from one sample of a study of blood T cell repertoires in COVID-19. TCRdb keeps only in-frame clones here, not all; method: immunoSEQ multiplex PCR. This sample yields about 280,000 clones, of which around 90% are seen a single time; 2% to 2.5% belongs to the top ten. Material: peripheral blood. These receptor sequences come from a man aged 45-65 years with acute or convalescent COVID-19. Both conserved end residues are part of each CDR3. A D gene is named only where the DNA matches it firmly. Clone size is not always given. Where it is, it says once, few, many or a class for expanded clones.

CDR3 DNA: TGCGCCAGCAGCAGATCAGGGGGCTCAACCTACGAGCAGTACTTC
CDR3 protein: CASSRSGGSTYEQYF
J gene: TRBJ2-7
V gene: TRBV5-1
clone size: .
D gene: TRBD1

CDR3 DNA: TGTGCCAGCCACTTGTCTGGGGCCCCGCGGGGCAACTATGGCTACACCTTC
CDR3 protein: CASHLSGAPRGNYGYTF
J gene: TRBJ1-2
V gene: TRBV7-9
clone size: .
D gene: .

CDR3 DNA: TGTGCCAGCAGTTGGACTGGTAGCACAGATACGCAGTATTTT
CDR3 protein: CASSWTGSTDTQYF
J gene: TRBJ2-3
V gene: TRBV6-5
clone size: .
D gene: .

CDR3 DNA: TGTGCCAGCAGCTTCAGGGGCCGGAACACTGAAGCTTTCTTT
CDR3 protein: CASSFRGRNTEAFF
J gene: TRBJ1-1
V gene: TRBV5-6
clone size: .
D gene: .

CDR3 DNA: TGTGCCTGGAGTGTTCGGCGGACAGGGGAAAAGGGGTATGGCTACACCTTC
CDR3 protein: CAWSVRRTGEKGYGYTF
J gene: TRBJ1-2
V gene: TRBV30
clone size: .
D gene: TRBD1

CDR3 DNA: TGCAGCGCTGCCAGCGGGGGGGCCCCTACCGGGGAGCTGTTTTTT
CDR3 protein: CSAASGGAPTGELFF
J gene: TRBJ2-2
V gene: TRBV29-1
clone size: .
D gene: TRBD2

CDR3 DNA: TGCGCCAGCAGCTTGGGAATAGACAGGGGAACTGAAGCTTTCTTT
CDR3 protein: CASSLGIDRGTEAFF
J gene: TRBJ1-1
V gene: TRBV5-1
clone size: .
D gene: TRBD1

CDR3 DNA: TGCGCCAGCAGCCTCCTACAGGGAAGCAATCAGCCCCAGCATTTT
CDR3 protein: CASSLLQGSNQPQHF
J gene: TRBJ1-5
V gene: TRBV4-1
clone size: few
D gene: .

CDR3 DNA: TGTGCCTGGAGTGTTCAGGGCAATCAGCCCCAGCATTTT
CDR3 protein: CAWSVQGNQPQHF
J gene: TRBJ1-5
V gene: TRBV30
clone size: .
D gene: .

CDR3 DNA: TGTGCCAGCAGCTTACGGAGCCCCCAAGAGACCCAGTACTTC
CDR3 protein: CASSLRSPQETQYF
J gene: TRBJ2-5
V gene: TRBV7-9
clone size: .
D gene: .

CDR3 DNA: TGTGCCAGCACTCAGGGGGCCCTAAACTCCTACGAGCAGTACTTC
CDR3 protein: CASTQGALNSYEQYF
J gene: TRBJ2-7
V gene: TRBV6-6
clone size: .
D gene: TRBD1

CDR3 DNA: TGTGCCAGCAGCCCCAAGAGCGCCGGAAACATTCAGTACTTC
CDR3 protein: CASSPKSAGNIQYF
J gene: TRBJ2-4
V gene: TRBV3-1/TRBV3-2
clone size: .
D gene: .

CDR3 DNA: TGTGCCAGCAGCGCCGCTAGCGCTCCGGGTGAGCAGTTCTTC
CDR3 protein: CASSAASAPGEQFF
J gene: TRBJ2-1
V gene: TRBV9
clone size: .
D gene: .

CDR3 DNA: TGTGCCACCAGGAAGGACAGCTACGAGCAGTACTTC
CDR3 protein: CATRKDSYEQYF
J gene: TRBJ2-7
V gene: TRBV15
clone size: .
D gene: .

CDR3 DNA: TGCGCCAGCAGCTTTGGGACAGGGGGTTCACCCCTCCACTTT
CDR3 protein: CASSFGTGGSPLHF
J gene: TRBJ1-6
V gene: TRBV5-1
clone size: .
D gene: TRBD1

CDR3 DNA: TGTGCCAGCAGGGGGACAGGGGGTTACGAGCAGTACTTC
CDR3 protein: CASRGTGGYEQYF
J gene: TRBJ2-7
V gene: TRBV27
clone size: .
D gene: TRBD1

CDR3 DNA: TGCAGTGCCAGTAGCGTTGCGCAGTATTTT
CDR3 protein: CSASSVAQYF
J gene: TRBJ2-3
V gene: TRBV20-1
clone size: .
D gene: .

CDR3 DNA: TGTGCCAGCAGCCAAGATCAAGCGTACTTCGATGAGCAGTTCTTC
CDR3 protein: CASSQDQAYFDEQFF
J gene: TRBJ2-1
V gene: TRBV3-1/TRBV3-2
clone size: few
D gene: .

CDR3 DNA: TGTGCCAGCGGACATCCCTTAAGCTCCTACGAGCAGTACTTC
CDR3 protein: CASGHPLSSYEQYF
J gene: TRBJ2-7
V gene: TRBV2
clone size: once
D gene: .

CDR3 DNA: TGTGCCTGGAGTGTCTCCCTTGGTCAGGGCTACACCTTC
CDR3 protein: CAWSVSLGQGYTF
J gene: TRBJ1-2
V gene: TRBV30
clone size: .
D gene: .

CDR3 DNA: TGTGCCAGCAGGGGCGTCACAGATACGCAGTATTTT
CDR3 protein: CASRGVTDTQYF
J gene: TRBJ2-3
V gene: TRBV27
clone size: .
D gene: .

CDR3 DNA: TGTGCCATCAGTCCCGGGACTAGCAGGGGAGGAGAGACCCAGTACTTC
CDR3 protein: CAISPGTSRGGETQYF
J gene: TRBJ2-5
V gene: TRBV10-3
clone size: .
D gene: TRBD2

CDR3 DNA: TGTGCCAGCAATACCGGACAGGGGGCAGCAGATACGCAGTATTTT
CDR3 protein: CASNTGQGAADTQYF
J gene: TRBJ2-3
V gene: TRBV27
clone size: .
D gene: TRBD1

CDR3 DNA: TGTGCCAGCAGCTTACTGGCCTGGGCCTCTGGAAACACCATATATTTT
CDR3 protein: CASSLLAWASGNTIYF
J gene: TRBJ1-3
V gene: TRBV7-9
clone size: .
D gene: .

CDR3 DNA: TGTGCCAGTAGTATAGCAAGGGGGCCTACGCAATACGAGCAGTACTTC
CDR3 protein: CASSIARGPTQYEQYF
J gene: TRBJ2-7
V gene: TRBV19
clone size: .
D gene: TRBD1

CDR3 DNA: TGTGCTAGTGGTTTGTCGGGTGAGCAGCAGTACTTC
CDR3 protein: CASGLSGEQQYF
J gene: TRBJ2-7
V gene: TRBV12-5
clone size: few
D gene: .

CDR3 DNA: TGTGCCAGCAGCCATACGCGTTCGGGGAGCTATGGCTACACCTTC
CDR3 protein: CASSHTRSGSYGYTF
J gene: TRBJ1-2
V gene: TRBV3-1/TRBV3-2
clone size: .
D gene: .

CDR3 DNA: TGTGCCAGCAGCGCGCCCCACAGGGGACCCACCGGGGAGCTGTTTTTT
CDR3 protein: CASSAPHRGPTGELFF
J gene: TRBJ2-2
V gene: TRBV27
clone size: .
D gene: TRBD1

CDR3 DNA: TGCGCCAGCAGTCAATCTAGGCGGGCGACGGCTACGGTCTTC
CDR3 protein: CASSQSRRATATVF
J gene: TRBJ2-1
V gene: TRBV23-1
clone size: .
D gene: .

CDR3 DNA: TGTGCCAGCAGCCGAACCCGACTAGCGCGTGAGACCCAGTACTTC
CDR3 protein: CASSRTRLARETQYF
J gene: TRBJ2-5
V gene: TRBV7-9
clone size: .
D gene: TRBD2

CDR3 DNA: TGTGCCAGCTCACCGAAATCTCCAGGGAACACTGAAGCTTTCTTT
CDR3 protein: CASSPKSPGNTEAFF
J gene: TRBJ1-1
V gene: TRBV18
clone size: .
D gene: .

CDR3 DNA: TGTGCCACCAAAAGGGGCCTAGCGGTTATATCGGGGGAGCTGTTTTTT
CDR3 protein: CATKRGLAVISGELFF
J gene: TRBJ2-2
V gene: TRBV27
clone size: .
D gene: TRBD2

CDR3 DNA: TGTGCCAGCAGTTTATCGTACCAGGGCTACTCTATTAATTCACCCCTCCACTTT
CDR3 protein: CASSLSYQGYSINSPLHF
J gene: TRBJ1-6
V gene: TRBV27
clone size: .
D gene: .

CDR3 DNA: TGCGCCAGCAGCTCGGGGACAGGGTCCGCGCAGTATTTT
CDR3 protein: CASSSGTGSAQYF
J gene: TRBJ2-3
V gene: TRBV5-1
clone size: .
D gene: TRBD1